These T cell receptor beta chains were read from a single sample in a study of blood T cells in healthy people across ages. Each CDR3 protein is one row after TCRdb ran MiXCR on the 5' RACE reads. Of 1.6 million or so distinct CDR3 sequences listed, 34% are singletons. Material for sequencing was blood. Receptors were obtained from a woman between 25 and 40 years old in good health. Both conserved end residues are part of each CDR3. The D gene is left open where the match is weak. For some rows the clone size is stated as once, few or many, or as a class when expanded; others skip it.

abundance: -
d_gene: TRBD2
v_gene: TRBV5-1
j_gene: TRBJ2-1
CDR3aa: CASSLGSGGLNEQFF
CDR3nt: TGCGCCAGCAGCTTAGGTAGCGGGGGGCTGAATGAGCAGTTCTTC

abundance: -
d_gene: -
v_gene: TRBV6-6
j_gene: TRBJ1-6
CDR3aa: CAIGLEYSYNSPLHF
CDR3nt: TGTGCCATAGGACTGGAATACTCCTATAATTCACCCCTCCACTTT

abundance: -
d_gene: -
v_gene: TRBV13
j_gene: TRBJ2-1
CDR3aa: CASEVRGSYNEQFF
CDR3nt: TGTGCCAGCGAGGTGAGGGGGTCCTACAATGAGCAGTTCTTC

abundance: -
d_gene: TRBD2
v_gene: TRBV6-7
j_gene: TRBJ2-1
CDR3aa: CASSYRTSRQFF
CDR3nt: TGTGCCAGCAGTTATAGGACTAGCCGGCAGTTCTTC

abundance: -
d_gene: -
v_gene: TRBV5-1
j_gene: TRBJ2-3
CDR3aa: CASSPKDILTDTQYF
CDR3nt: TGCGCCAGCAGCCCGAAAGACATCCTCACAGATACGCAGTATTTT

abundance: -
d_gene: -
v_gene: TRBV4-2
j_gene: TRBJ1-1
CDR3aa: CASSHGLWGAFF
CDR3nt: TGTGCCAGCAGCCACGGCTTGTGGGGGGCTTTCTTT

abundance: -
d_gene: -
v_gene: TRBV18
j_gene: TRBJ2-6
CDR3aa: CASSLSDHGEEAGANVLTF
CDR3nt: TGTGCCAGCTCACTCAGTGACCACGGCGAGGAGGCTGGGGCCAACGTCCTGACTTTC

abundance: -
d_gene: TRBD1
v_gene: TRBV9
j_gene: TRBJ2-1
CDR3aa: CASSQTWTGHGSNEQFF
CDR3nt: TGTGCCAGCAGCCAAACATGGACAGGGCATGGTTCGAACGAGCAGTTCTTC

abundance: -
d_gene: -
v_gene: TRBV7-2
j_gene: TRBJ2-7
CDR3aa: CASSSQEASRYF
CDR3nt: TGTGCCAGCAGCTCTCAGGAGGCTTCCCGGTACTTC

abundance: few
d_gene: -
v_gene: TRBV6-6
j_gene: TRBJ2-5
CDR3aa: CASSYQGRGETQYF
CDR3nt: TGTGCCAGCAGTTATCAGGGACGGGGGGAGACCCAGTACTTC

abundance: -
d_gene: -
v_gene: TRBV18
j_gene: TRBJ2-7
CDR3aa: CASTGATYEQYF
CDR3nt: TGTGCCAGCACTGGGGCGACCTACGAGCAGTACTTC

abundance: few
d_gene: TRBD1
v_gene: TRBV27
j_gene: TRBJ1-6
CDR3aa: CASSISGGWDSPLHF
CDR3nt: TGTGCCAGCAGTATCTCAGGGGGCTGGGATTCACCCCTCCACTTT

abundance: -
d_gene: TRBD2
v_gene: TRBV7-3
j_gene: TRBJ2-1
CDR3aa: CASSLKLAGNNEQFF
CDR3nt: TGTGCCAGCAGCTTAAAACTAGCGGGCAACAATGAGCAGTTCTTC

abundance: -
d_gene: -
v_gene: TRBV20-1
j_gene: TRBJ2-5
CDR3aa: CSAPPSDARWGETQYF
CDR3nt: TGCAGTGCGCCCCCTTCTGACGCCCGATGGGGAGAGACCCAGTACTTC

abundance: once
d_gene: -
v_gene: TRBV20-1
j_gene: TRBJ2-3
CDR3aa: CSTRDRRRGSTDTQYF
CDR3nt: TGCAGTACTAGAGATCGGCGGAGGGGAAGTACAGATACGCAGTATTTT

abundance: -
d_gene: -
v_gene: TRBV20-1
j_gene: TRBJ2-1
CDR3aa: CSARELSSYNEQFF
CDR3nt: TGCAGTGCTAGAGAGTTGAGCTCCTACAATGAGCAGTTCTTC

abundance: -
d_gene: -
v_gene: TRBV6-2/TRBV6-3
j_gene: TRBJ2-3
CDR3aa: CASSYRLGTQYF
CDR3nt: TGTGCCAGCAGTTACAGGCTTGGTACGCAGTATTTT

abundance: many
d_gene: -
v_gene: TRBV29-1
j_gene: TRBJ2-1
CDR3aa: CSGRGSNYNEQFF
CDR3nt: TGCAGCGGACGGGGGAGTAATTACAATGAGCAGTTCTTC

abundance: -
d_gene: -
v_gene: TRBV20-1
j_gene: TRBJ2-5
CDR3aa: CSARRATGEKHQETQYF
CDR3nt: TGCAGTGCCAGACGGGCCACAGGAGAGAAACACCAAGAGACCCAGTACTTC

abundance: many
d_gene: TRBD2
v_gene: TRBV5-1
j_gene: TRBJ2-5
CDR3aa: CASSLGLAGGGETQYF
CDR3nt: TGCGCCAGCAGCTTGGGACTAGCGGGAGGAGGAGAGACCCAGTACTTC

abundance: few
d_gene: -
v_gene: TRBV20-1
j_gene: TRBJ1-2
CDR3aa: CSARSESANYGYTF
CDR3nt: TGCAGTGCTAGATCCGAGAGTGCTAACTATGGCTACACCTTC

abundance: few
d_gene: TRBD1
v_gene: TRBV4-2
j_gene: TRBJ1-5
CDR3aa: CASSQDPGTGDQPQHF
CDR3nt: TGTGCCAGCAGCCAAGATCCCGGGACAGGGGACCAGCCCCAGCATTTT

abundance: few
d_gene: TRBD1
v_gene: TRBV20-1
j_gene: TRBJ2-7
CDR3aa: CSANGQGNYEQYF
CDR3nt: TGCAGTGCAAACGGACAGGGAAACTACGAGCAGTACTTC

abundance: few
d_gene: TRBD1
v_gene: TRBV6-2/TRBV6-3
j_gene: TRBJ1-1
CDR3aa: CASSSAGQVTEAFF
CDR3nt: TGTGCCAGCAGTTCGGCGGGACAGGTGACTGAAGCTTTCTTT

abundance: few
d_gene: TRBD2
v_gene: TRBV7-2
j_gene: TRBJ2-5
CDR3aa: CASSSGGAAEAQYF
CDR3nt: TGTGCCAGCAGCTCCGGGGGGGCGGCAGAGGCCCAGTACTTC

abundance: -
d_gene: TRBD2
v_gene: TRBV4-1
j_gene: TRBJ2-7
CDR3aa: CASSQDQTGGSYEQYF
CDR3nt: TGCGCCAGCAGCCAAGACCAAACGGGGGGCTCCTACGAGCAGTACTTC

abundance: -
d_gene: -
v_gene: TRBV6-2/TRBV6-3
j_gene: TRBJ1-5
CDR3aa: CASSYEWDQPQHF
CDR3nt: TGTGCCAGCAGTTACGAGTGGGATCAGCCCCAGCATTTT

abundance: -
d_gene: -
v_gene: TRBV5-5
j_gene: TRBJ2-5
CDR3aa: CASSLLTEQETQYF
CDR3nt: TGTGCCAGCAGCTTGCTAACAGAGCAAGAGACCCAGTACTTC

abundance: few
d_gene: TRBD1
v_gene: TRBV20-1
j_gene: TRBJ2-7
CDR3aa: CSARERDRSSYEQYF
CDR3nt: TGCAGTGCTAGAGAAAGGGACAGAAGTTCCTACGAGCAGTACTTC

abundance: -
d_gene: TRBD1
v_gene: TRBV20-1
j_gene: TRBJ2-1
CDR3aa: CSARDMTGIRDEQFF
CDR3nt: TGCAGTGCTAGGGACATGACAGGGATTAGAGATGAGCAGTTCTTC

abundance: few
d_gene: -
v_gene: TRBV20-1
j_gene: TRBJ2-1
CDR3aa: CSARGDWSSYNEQFF
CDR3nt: TGCAGTGCTAGGGGGGATTGGAGCTCCTACAATGAGCAGTTCTTC

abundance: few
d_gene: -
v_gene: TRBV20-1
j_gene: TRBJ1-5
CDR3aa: CSASESNNQPQHF
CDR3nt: TGCAGTGCTTCTGAGTCGAACAATCAGCCCCAGCATTTT

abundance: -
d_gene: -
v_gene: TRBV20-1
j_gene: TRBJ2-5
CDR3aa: CSAYGDSSTSYERYF
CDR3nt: TGCAGTGCTTACGGGGACTCCTCGACCTCCTACGAGCGGTACTTC

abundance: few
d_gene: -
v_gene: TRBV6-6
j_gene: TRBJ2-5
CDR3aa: CASSYGRPGSETQYF
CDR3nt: TGTGCCAGCAGTTATGGGCGGCCGGGGTCTGAGACCCAGTACTTC

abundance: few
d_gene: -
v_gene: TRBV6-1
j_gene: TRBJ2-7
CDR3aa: CASSDLGTGNSYEQYF
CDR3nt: TGTGCCAGCAGTGATTTGGGAACAGGCAACTCCTACGAGCAGTACTTC

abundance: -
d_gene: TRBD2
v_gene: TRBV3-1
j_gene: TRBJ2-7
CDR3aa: CASSQEFPRREGIYEQYF
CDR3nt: TGTGCCAGCAGCCAAGAGTTCCCTCGGCGGGAGGGAATTTACGAGCAGTACTTC

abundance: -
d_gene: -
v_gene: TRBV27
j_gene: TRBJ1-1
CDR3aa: CASSLYLPGGITEAFF
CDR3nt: TGTGCCAGCAGTTTATACTTGCCAGGCGGGATCACTGAAGCTTTCTTT